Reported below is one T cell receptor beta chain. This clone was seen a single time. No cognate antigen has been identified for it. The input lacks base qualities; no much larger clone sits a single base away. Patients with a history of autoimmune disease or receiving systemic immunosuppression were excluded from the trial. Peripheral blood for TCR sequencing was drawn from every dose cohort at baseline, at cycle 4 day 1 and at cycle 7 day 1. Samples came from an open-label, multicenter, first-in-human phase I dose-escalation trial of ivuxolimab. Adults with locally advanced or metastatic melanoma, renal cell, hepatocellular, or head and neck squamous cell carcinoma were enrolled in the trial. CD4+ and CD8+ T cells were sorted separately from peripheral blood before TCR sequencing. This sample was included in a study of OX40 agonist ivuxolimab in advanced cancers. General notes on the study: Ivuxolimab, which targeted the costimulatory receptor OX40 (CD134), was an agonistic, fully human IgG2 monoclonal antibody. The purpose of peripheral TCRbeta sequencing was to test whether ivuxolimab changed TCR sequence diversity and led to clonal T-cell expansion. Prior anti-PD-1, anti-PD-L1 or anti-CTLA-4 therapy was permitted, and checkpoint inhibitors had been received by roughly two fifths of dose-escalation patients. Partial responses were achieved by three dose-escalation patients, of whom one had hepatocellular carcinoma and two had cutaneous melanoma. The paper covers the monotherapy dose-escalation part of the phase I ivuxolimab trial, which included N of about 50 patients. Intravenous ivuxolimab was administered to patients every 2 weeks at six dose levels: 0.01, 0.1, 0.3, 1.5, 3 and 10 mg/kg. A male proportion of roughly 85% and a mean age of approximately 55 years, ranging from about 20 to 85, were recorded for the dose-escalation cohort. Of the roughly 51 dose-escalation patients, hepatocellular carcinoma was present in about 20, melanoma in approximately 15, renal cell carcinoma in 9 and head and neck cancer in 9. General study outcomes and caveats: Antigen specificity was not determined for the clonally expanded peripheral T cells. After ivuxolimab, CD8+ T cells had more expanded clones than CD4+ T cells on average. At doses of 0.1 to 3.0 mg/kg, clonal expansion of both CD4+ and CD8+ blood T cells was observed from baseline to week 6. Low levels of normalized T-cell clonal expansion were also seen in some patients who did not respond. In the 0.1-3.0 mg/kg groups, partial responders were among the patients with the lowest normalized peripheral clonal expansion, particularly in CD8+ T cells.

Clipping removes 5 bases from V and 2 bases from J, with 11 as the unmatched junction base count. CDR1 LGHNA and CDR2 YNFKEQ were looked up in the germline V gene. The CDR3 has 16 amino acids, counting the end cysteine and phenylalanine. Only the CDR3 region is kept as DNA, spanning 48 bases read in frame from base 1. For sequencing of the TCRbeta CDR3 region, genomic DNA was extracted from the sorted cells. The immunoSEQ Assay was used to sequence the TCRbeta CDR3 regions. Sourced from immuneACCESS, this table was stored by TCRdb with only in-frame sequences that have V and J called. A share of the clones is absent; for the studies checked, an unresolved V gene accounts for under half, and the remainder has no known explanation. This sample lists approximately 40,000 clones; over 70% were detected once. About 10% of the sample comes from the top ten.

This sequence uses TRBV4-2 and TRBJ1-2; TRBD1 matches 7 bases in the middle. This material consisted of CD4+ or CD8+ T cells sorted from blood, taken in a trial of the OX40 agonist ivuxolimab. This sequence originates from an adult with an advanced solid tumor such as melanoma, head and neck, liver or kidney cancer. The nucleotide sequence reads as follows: TGTGCCAGCAGCACCTCTGCTACCAGGGGGAACTATGGCTACACCTTC. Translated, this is CASSTSATRGNYGYTF.